This note documents a single T cell receptor (beta chain) sequence. Germline assignment: CDR1 SNHLY and CDR2 FYNNEI. There are 14 residues in the CDR3. Unmatched junction bases numbered 9, after V lost 11 bases and J lost 2 bases. As handled by the study authors: Estimates of nucleated cell counts were drawn from the amplification of reference gene primers. TCRdb's table, derived via immunoSEQ multiplex PCR, lists solely in-frame clones and lacks some. D and trimming come from the DNA, and the V and J calls and clone size come from that table. The table records roughly 94,000 clones, 70% to 85% of them present only once. The source of the sample is a study of blood T cell repertoires in COVID-19. Background on the study: Samples came from the United States, Italy and Spain, spanning acute and convalescent COVID-19. T cells, B-cell-depleted T cells, or PBMCs provided the cDNA or gDNA that served as material.

Sequencing was done on a sample of peripheral blood. The rearrangement links TRBV2 to TRBJ2-3, with 8 bases aligning to TRBD2. The sequence was collected from a man aged 55 to 70 with acute or convalescent COVID-19. CDR3 amino acids: CAGTSGGNTDTQYF. The CDR3 DNA is TGTGCCGGTACCTCGGGGGGGAACACAGATACGCAGTATTTT.